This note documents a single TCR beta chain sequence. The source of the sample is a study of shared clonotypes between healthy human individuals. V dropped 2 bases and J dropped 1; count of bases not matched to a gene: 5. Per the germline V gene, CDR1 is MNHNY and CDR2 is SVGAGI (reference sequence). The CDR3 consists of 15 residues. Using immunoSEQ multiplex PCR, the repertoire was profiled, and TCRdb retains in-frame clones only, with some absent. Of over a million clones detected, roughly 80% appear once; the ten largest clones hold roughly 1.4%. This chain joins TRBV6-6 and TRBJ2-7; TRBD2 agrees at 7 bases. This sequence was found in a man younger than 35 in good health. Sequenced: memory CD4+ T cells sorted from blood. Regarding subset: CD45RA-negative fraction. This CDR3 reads CASSYAAGTSYEQYF. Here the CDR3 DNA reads TGTGCCAGCAGTTACGCAGCGGGGACTTCCTACGAGCAGTACTTC.